Below are 19 T cell receptor beta chains sequenced from a single sample in a study of T cell changes during pregnancy in multiple sclerosis. TCRdb keeps only in-frame clones here, not all; method: immunoSEQ multiplex PCR. The sample holds about 34,000 clones, about nine tenths seen once. The sequencing used CD8+ T cells from peripheral blood mononuclear cells, collected in the first trimester of pregnancy. The receptor set was obtained from a female donor with multiple sclerosis, enrolled in a pregnancy study.

The chain is built from TRBV7-9 and TRBJ2-3; D remains unclear. The CDR3 loop spans 14 amino acids. Between the trimmed V and J ends, which lost 7 bases and 6 bases, there was a span of 17 bases. Germline V gene data show CDR1 as SEHNR and CDR2 as FQNEAQ (reference sequence). The CDR3 nucleotides are TGTGCCAGCATCTACTTTGGCGGCCCGGATACGCAGTATTTT. Its translation: CASIYFGGPDTQYF.

This chain joins TRBV27 and TRBJ2-3, with D perhaps matching TRBD1 (5 bases). The CDR3 length is 15 residues. V lost 4 bases to trimming and J lost 4 bases, with 15 bases between them. CDR1 and CDR2 (germline): MNHEY, SMNVEV (reference sequence). CDR3 loop: CASSSSPPGPDTQYF. CDR3 sequence (DNA): TGTGCCAGCAGTTCGTCCCCACCAGGGCCAGATACGCAGTATTTT.

The V gene is TRBV15, the J gene TRBJ1-4; weak D call: TRBD1 (5 bases). This CDR3 has 15 residues. From germline, CDR1 is LNHNV and CDR2 YYDKDF (reference sequence). V was clipped by 0 bases and J by 4 bases, with 9 bases between them. The CDR3 loop reads CATSRDRQLNEKLFF. The CDR3 region has the DNA TGTGCCACCAGCAGAGATAGACAGCTTAATGAAAAACTGTTTTTT.

This chain uses TRBV7-6 with TRBJ1-4; 7 bases fit TRBD1. V lost 5 bases to trimming and J lost 2 bases; unmatched junction nucleotides: 11. The CDR3 has 17 residues. Germline loops: CDR1 SGHVS, CDR2 FNYEAQ. The CDR3 spells CASSDYWDSPTNEKLFF. The CDR3 region has the DNA TGTGCCAGCAGCGACTACTGGGACAGCCCGACTAATGAAAAACTGTTTTTT.

The chain has TRBV7-6 and TRBJ2-1; 7 bases are shared with TRBD2. With 3 bases clipped from V and 4 bases from J, the junction kept 6 bases outside the gene matches. CDR1 and CDR2 from the germline V gene are SGHVS and FNYEAQ. The CDR3 has 15 residues. CDR3 protein: CASSLRLADYNEQFF. CDR3 bases: TGTGCCAGCAGCTTGCGGCTAGCGGATTACAATGAGCAGTTCTTC.

V usage is TRBV28 and J usage is TRBJ2-1, with 10 bases matching TRBD2. This CDR3 is built from 16 residues. After removal of 0 bases from V and 7 bases from J, the junction contained 6 bases not matched to a gene. Germline CDR1 reads MDHEN; CDR2 reads SYDVKM. The CDR3 loop reads CASSLWGLAGDNEQFF. DNA of the CDR3: TGTGCCAGCAGTTTATGGGGTCTAGCGGGGGATAATGAGCAGTTCTTC.

This chain uses TRBV9 with TRBJ2-2; no firm D call. The germline CDR1 and CDR2 sequences are SGDLS and YYNGEE. Between the trimmed V and J ends, which lost 1 base and 6 bases, there was a span of 7 bases. This CDR3 has 13 residues. The CDR3: CASSVTEPGELFF. In nucleotides, the CDR3 is TGTGCCAGCAGCGTAACGGAGCCCGGGGAGCTGTTTTTT.

The chain joins TRBV7-2 to TRBJ2-7; 7 nucleotides match TRBD2. This CDR3 contains 15 residues. Germline CDR1 and CDR2: SGHTA and FQGNSA. J gave up 6 bases and V 1 base, and 9 bases lay outside the gene matches. The CDR3, as DNA: TGTGCCAGCAGCTTAGGGGGGGGATTCGGGACCGAGCAGTACTTC. It specifies CASSLGGGFGTEQYF.

This chain connects TRBV27 to TRBJ2-2; 8 nucleotides line up with TRBD1. The V gene's germline CDR1 is MNHEY and CDR2 SMNVEV (reference sequence). This CDR3 spans 13 amino acids. CDR3 in amino acids: CASRRGRNGELFF. The DNA for the CDR3 is TGTGCGTCCCGCAGGGGGCGGAACGGGGAGCTGTTTTTT.

The chain links TRBV6-5 to TRBJ1-1, with D perhaps matching TRBD1 (5 bases). Trimming left V 0 bases short and J 3 bases short, with 14 bases between. The CDR3 contains 16 residues. CDR1 MNHEY and CDR2 SVGAGI come from the germline V gene. The CDR3 nucleotides read TGTGCCAGCAGTTACTCGATATTTACCAGGGACACTGAAGCTTTCTTT. Translating gives CASSYSIFTRDTEAFF.

By frequency in the sample, this clone is large. The chain recombines TRBV28 with TRBJ2-1; D is perhaps TRBD2 (5 bases). Germline V lookup: CDR1 MDHEN, CDR2 SYDVKM. CDR3 length: 19 residues. V lost 3 bases and J lost 1, with 22 bases in between. The CDR3 loop reads CASSFVGSGLLGSYNEQFF. DNA for the CDR3: TGTGCCAGCAGTTTTGTTGGGAGTGGATTACTGGGATCCTACAATGAGCAGTTCTTC.

V is TRBV10-3 and J is TRBJ2-1; 8 bases are a match to TRBD2. Germline-derived CDR1 and CDR2 are ENHRY and SYGVKD. The CDR3 has 18 residues. The ends lost 0 bases at V and 2 bases at J; junction bases unmatched: 9. Here the CDR3 DNA reads TGTGCCATCAGTGAGTCGGATCGAACTAGCGGAACCTACAATGAGCAGTTCTTC. It encodes CAISESDRTSGTYNEQFF.

The chain combines TRBV6-4 with TRBJ2-1; TRBD2 agrees at 10 bases. Germline V gene lookup returns CDR1 MRHNA and CDR2 SNTAGT. J gave up 14 bases and V 5 bases, and 18 bases lay outside the gene matches. This CDR3 has 16 amino acids. Here the CDR3 DNA reads TGTGCCAGCAGTCCTACTTCAACTAGCGGGAAAGCAATCGAGTTCTTC. As protein: CASSPTSTSGKAIEFF.

The CDR3 DNA is TGTGCCAGCAGCTATCCCCCCCGGCGACAGGGGGCTGTAGATACGCAGTATTTT. Amino acids: CASSYPPRRQGAVDTQYF. The J gene is TRBJ2-3, the V gene TRBV7-8; 10 nucleotides match TRBD1. The CDR3 covers 18 residues. From germline, CDR1 is SGHVS and CDR2 FQNEAQ. J lost 5 bases, V lost 4 bases, and 15 bases had no gene match.

The chain is built from TRBV7-9 and TRBJ2-3; 8 bases agree with TRBD1. The CDR3 contains 18 residues. Germline V lookup: CDR1 SEHNR, CDR2 FQNEAQ (reference sequence). Trimming removed 4 bases from V and 5 bases from J; junction bases left unmatched: 17. The CDR3 DNA reads as TGTGCCAGCAGCTCTCTGACAGGGGATCCGGCCGGGGGAGATACGCAGTATTTT. This translates into CASSSLTGDPAGGDTQYF. Full variable domain (outside the CDR3, taken from reference TRBV7-9 and TRBJ2-3): DTGVSQNPRHKITKRGQNVTFRCDPISEHNRLYWYRQTLGQGPEFLTYFQNEAQLEKSRLLSDRFSAERPKGSFSTLEIQRTEQGDSAMYLCASSSLTGDPAGGDTQYFGPGTRLTVL.

The rearrangement joins TRBV29-1 to TRBJ2-1, with 10 bases fitting TRBD1. J gave up 6 bases and V 7 bases, and 9 bases lay outside the gene matches. The germline V gene encodes CDR1 SQVTM and CDR2 ANQGSEA. The CDR3 spans 14 residues. The CDR3 sequence is CSARGQGVPNEQFF. The CDR3, as DNA: TGCAGCGCGCGTGGACAGGGGGTACCCAATGAGCAGTTCTTC.

The chain joins TRBV5-6 to TRBJ2-1; D is ambiguous. The V and J ends lost 2 bases and 5 bases respectively, with 5 bases between them. Germline V lookup: CDR1 SGHDT, CDR2 YYEEEE. This CDR3 has 12 residues. The CDR3 DNA reads TGTGCCAGCAGCTTAAGCGACAATGAGCAGTTCTTC. Residues: CASSLSDNEQFF.

This clone occurred a few times. This chain joins TRBV7-9 and TRBJ2-5, with 9 bases aligning to TRBD2. CDR3 length: 16 amino acids. Looked up from germline, CDR1 is SEHNR and CDR2 is FQNEAQ (reference sequence). The junction had 10 bases not matched to a gene; V was cut back by 3 bases and J by 5 bases. The CDR3 is CASSLSGTSLSETQYF. CDR3 in DNA: TGTGCCAGCAGCTTGTCCGGGACTAGCTTATCGGAGACCCAGTACTTC.

The chain uses TRBV11-2 and TRBJ2-4; TRBD1 agrees at 7 bases. The CDR3 is made up of 12 amino acids. The trim removed 8 bases at V and 7 bases at J, leaving 5 bases unmatched. Germline values: CDR1 SGHAT, CDR2 FQNNGV. In DNA, the CDR3 is TGTGCCAGCTCGGGACAGAGGAACATTCAGTACTTC. Amino acids: CASSGQRNIQYF.